This T cell receptor (beta chain) was recorded in a study of T cells after yellow fever vaccination. Study-level findings and limits: Clones that expanded after primary vaccination mostly reappeared after the booster (96% CD4, 88% CD8).

UMIs were added to TCR cDNA along with a universal primer site when it was made by 5'RACE template switching. In TCRdb, the 5' RACE reads were re-called with MiXCR into one record per CDR3 protein. The table has a few hundred thousand distinct CDR3 sequences, roughly 4.3% seen once. The CDR3 is 13 amino acids. V dropped 1 base and J dropped 8 bases, with 12 bases sitting between them. Germline CDR1 is GTSNPN and CDR2 is SVGIG (reference sequence). This clonotype came up a few times. Its specificity is not known. Specimen: PBMCs, collected 5 days after the yellow fever booster vaccination. V usage is TRBV30 and J usage is TRBJ2-1, with a tentative D call TRBD2 (5 bases). This sequence was found in a man between 18 and 35 years old who received the YFV17D yellow fever vaccine. CDR3 loop: CAWSGPSPYEQFF. The CDR3 DNA is TGTGCCTGGAGTGGTCCTAGCCCGTATGAGCAGTTCTTC.